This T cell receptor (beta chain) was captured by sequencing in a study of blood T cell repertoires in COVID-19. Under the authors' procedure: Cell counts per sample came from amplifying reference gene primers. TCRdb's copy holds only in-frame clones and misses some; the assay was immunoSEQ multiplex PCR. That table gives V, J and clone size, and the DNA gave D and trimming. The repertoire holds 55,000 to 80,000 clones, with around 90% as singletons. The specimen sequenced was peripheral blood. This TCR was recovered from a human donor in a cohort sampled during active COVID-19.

The CDR3 DNA follows: TGTGCCAGCAGCTTTGGTTCCATGGGGCAGGGAATTAACTATGGCTACACCTTC. This codes for CASSFGSMGQGINYGYTF. The chain uses TRBV7-2 and TRBJ1-2; tentatively, D is TRBD1 (5 bases). Trimming pared 3 bases from V and 1 base from J, leaving 21 bases between. The CDR3 spans 18 residues. Germline values: CDR1 SGHTA, CDR2 FQGNSA.